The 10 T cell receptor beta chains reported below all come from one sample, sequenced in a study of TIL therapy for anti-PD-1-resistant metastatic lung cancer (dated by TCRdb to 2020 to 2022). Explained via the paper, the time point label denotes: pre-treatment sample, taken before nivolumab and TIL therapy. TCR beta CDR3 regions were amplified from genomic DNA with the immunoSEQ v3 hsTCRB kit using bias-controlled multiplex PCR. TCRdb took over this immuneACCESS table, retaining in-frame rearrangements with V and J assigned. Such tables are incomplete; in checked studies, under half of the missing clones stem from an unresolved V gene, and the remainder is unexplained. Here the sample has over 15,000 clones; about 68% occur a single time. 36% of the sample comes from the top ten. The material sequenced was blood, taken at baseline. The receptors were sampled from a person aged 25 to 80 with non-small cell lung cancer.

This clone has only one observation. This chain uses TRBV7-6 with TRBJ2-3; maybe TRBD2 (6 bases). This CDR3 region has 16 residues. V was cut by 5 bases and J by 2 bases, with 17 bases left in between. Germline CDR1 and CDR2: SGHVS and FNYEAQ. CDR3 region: CASSPSGSGPTDTQYF. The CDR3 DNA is TGTGCCAGCAGCCCGTCGGGTAGCGGCCCCACAGATACGCAGTATTTT.

DNA of the CDR3: TGTGCCAGCAGCCCAGGACAGATGACGCAGTATTTT. Translation: CASSPGQMTQYF. V and J are TRBV7-9 and TRBJ2-3; TRBD1 might be the D (6 bases). In germline, CDR1 is SEHNR, CDR2 FQNEAQ (reference sequence). The CDR3 has 12 residues. V was clipped by 5 bases and J by 9 bases, with 12 bases between them. The whole variable domain, filled in from reference TRBV7-9 and TRBJ2-3, reads DTGVSQNPRHKITKRGQNVTFRCDPISEHNRLYWYRQTLGQGPEFLTYFQNEAQLEKSRLLSDRFSAERPKGSFSTLEIQRTEQGDSAMYLCASSPGQMTQYFGPGTRLTVL.

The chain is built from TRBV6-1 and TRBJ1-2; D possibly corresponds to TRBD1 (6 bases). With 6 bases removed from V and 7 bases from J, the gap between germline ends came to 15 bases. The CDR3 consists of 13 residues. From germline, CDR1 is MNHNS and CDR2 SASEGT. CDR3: CASSLDRETGYTF. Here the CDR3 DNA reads TGTGCCAGCAGCTTGGACAGAGAGACTGGCTACACCTTC.

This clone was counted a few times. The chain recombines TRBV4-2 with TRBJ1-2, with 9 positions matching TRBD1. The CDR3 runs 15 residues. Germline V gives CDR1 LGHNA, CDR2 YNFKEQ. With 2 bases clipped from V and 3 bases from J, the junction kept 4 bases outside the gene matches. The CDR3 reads CASSQLQGADYGYTF. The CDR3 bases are TGTGCCAGCAGCCAACTACAGGGGGCTGACTATGGCTACACCTTC.

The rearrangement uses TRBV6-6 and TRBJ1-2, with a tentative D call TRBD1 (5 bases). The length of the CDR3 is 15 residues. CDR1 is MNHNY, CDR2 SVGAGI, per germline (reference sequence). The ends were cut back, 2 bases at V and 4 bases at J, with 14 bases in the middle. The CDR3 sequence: CASSYRWQGGYGYTF. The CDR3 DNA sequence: TGTGCCAGCAGTTACAGGTGGCAGGGTGGCTATGGCTACACCTTC.

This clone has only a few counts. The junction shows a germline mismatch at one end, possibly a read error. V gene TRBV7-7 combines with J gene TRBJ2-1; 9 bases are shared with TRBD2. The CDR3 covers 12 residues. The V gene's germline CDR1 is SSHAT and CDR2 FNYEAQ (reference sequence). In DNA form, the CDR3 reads TGTGCTAGCAGCCTTAGCGGGGGAGAGCAGTTCTTC. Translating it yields CASSLSGGEQFF. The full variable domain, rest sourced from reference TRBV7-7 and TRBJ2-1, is GAGVSQSPRYKVTKRGQDVTLRCDPISSHATLYWYQQALGQGPEFLTYFNYEAQPDKSGLPSDRFSAERPEGSISTLTIQRTEQRDSAMYRCASSLSGGEQFFGPGTRLTVL.

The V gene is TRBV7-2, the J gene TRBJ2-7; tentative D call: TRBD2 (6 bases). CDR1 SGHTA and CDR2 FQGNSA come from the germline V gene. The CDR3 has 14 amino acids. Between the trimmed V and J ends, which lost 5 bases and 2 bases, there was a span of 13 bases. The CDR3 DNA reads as TGTGCCAGCAGCATCGATAGCGGCCCCTACGAGCAGTACTTC. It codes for CASSIDSGPYEQYF.

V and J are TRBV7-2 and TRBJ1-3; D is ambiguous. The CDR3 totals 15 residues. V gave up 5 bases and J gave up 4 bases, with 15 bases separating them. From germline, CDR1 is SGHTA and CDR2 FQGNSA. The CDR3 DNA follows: TGTGCCAGCAGCGCGCAGTGGTCCGCCGGAAACACCATATATTTT. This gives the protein CASSAQWSAGNTIYF.

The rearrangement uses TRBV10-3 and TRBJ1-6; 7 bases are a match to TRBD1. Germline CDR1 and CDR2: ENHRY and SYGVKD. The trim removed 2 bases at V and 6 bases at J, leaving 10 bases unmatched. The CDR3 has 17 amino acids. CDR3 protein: CAISETDRSGLNSPLHF. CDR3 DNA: TGTGCCATCAGTGAGACGGACAGGTCAGGGCTTAATTCACCCCTCCACTTT.

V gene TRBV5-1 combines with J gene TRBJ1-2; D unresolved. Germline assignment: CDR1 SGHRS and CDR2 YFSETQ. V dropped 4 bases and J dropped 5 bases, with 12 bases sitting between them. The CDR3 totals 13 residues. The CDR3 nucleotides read TGCGCCAGCAGCCCCAGAACAGTGTATGGCTACACCTTC. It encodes CASSPRTVYGYTF.